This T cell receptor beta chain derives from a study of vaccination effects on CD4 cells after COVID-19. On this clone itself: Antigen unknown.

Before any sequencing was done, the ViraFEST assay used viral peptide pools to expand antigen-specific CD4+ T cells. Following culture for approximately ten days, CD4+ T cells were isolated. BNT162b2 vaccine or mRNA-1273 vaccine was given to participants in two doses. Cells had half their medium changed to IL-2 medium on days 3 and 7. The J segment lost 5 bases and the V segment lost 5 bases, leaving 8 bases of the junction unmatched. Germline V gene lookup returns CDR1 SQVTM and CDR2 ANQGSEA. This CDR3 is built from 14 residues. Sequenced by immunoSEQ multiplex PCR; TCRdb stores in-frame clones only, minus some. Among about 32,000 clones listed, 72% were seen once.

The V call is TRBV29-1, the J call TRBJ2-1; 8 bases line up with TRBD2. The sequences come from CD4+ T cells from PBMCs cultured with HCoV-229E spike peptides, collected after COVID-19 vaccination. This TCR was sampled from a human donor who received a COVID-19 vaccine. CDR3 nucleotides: TGCAGCGTTCAGCCGGGACTAGGGAACAATGAGCAGTTCTTC. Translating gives CSVQPGLGNNEQFF.